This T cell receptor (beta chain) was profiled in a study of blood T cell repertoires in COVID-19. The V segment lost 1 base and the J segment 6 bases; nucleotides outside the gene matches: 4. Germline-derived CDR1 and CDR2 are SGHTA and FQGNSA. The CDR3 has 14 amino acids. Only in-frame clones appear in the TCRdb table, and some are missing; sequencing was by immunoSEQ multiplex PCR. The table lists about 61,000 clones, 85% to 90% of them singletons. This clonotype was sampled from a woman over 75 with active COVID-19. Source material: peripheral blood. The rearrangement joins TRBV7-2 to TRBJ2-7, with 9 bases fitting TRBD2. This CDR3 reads CASSLGRGGGEQYF. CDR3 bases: TGTGCCAGCAGCTTAGGGCGGGGGGGCGGCGAGCAGTACTTC.